This T cell receptor (beta chain) originates from a study of lymphopenia after photon versus proton radiotherapy. Germline loops: CDR1 SGHRS, CDR2 YFSETQ. The V gene end was trimmed by 0 bases and the J gene end by 4 bases; junction bases not matched to a gene: 0. CDR3 length: 13 residues. Repertoires were generated with immunoSEQ multiplex PCR, while TCRdb's copy carries only in-frame clones and drops some. The sample includes 150,000 to 200,000 clones, less than 90% seen only once; the top ten take about 4.3%. The sample consisted of peripheral blood, taken from a patient treated with photon-based radiotherapy. This clonotype originated in a man in his forties or fifties with gastric cancer. This chain uses TRBV5-1 with TRBJ1-2; TRBD1 matches at 7 bases. The DNA of the CDR3 is TGCGCCAGCAGCTTGGAGGGGGCCTATGGCTACACCTTC. This encodes CASSLEGAYGYTF.